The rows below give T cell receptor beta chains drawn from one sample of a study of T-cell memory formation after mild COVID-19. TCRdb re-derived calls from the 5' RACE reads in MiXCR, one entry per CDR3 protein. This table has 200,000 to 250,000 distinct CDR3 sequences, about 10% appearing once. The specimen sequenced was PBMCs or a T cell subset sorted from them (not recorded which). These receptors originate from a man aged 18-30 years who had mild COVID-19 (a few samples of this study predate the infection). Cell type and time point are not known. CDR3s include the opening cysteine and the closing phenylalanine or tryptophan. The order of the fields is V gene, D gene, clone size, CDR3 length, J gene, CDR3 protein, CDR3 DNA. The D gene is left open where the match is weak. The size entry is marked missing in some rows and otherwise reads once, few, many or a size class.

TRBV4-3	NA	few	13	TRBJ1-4	CASSQEAGRKLFF	TGCGCCAGCAGCCAAGAAGCAGGGAGAAAACTGTTTTTT
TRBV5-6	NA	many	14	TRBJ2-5	CASSSGPFQETQYF	TGTGCCAGCAGCTCCGGACCCTTCCAAGAGACCCAGTACTTC
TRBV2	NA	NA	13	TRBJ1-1	CASSGGDNTEAFF	TGTGCCAGCAGTGGGGGGGACAACACTGAAGCTTTCTTT
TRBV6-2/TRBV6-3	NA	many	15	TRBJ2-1	CASSYRGSSYNEQFF	TGTGCCAGCAGTTACAGGGGTAGCTCCTACAATGAGCAGTTCTTC
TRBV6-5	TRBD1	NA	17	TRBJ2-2	CASSYGTRGRNTGELFF	TGTGCCAGCAGTTACGGAACCAGGGGGCGCAACACCGGGGAGCTGTTTTTT
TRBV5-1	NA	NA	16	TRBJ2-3	CASSLGFGTSTDTQYF	TGCGCCAGCAGCTTGGGGTTCGGGACTAGCACAGATACGCAGTATTTT
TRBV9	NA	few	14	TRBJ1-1	CASSALSEGTEAFF	TGTGCCAGCAGCGCCCTAAGTGAGGGCACTGAAGCTTTCTTT
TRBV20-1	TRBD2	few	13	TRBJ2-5	CSARLAGRETQYF	TGCAGTGCTCGACTAGCGGGGCGCGAGACCCAGTACTTC
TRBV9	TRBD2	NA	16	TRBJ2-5	CASSVAASGGAETQYF	TGTGCCAGCAGCGTAGCTGCCAGCGGGGGGGCGGAGACCCAGTACTTC
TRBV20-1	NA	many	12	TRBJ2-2	CSAPTLTGELFF	TGCAGTGCTCCGACACTTACCGGGGAGCTGTTTTTT
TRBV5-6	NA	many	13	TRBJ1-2	CASSLGTVYGYTF	TGTGCCAGCAGCTTGGGGACAGTCTATGGCTACACCTTC
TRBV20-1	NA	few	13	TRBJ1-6	CSASDTYNSPLHF	TGCAGTGCTAGTGACACTTATAATTCACCCCTCCACTTT
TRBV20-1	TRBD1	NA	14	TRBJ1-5	CSAKADRDNQPQHF	TGCAGTGCTAAAGCCGACAGGGACAATCAGCCCCAGCATTTT
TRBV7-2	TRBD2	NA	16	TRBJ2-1	CASSVDATSGGYEQFF	TGTGCCAGCAGCGTAGATGCGACTAGCGGGGGCTATGAGCAGTTCTTC
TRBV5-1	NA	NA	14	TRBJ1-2	CASRLRYQDYGYTF	TGCGCCAGCCGACTGAGGTATCAGGACTATGGCTACACCTTC
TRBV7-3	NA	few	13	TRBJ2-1	CASSPPYGNEQFF	TGTGCCAGCAGCCCCCCCTATGGCAATGAGCAGTTCTTC
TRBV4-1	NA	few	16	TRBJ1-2	CASSQEDGRANYGYTF	TGCGCCAGCAGCCAAGAGGACGGGCGAGCTAACTATGGCTACACCTTC
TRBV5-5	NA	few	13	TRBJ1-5	CASSTGQNQPQHF	TGTGCCAGCAGCACCGGACAGAATCAGCCCCAGCATTTT
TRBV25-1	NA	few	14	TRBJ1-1	CASSEGWMDAEAFF	TGTGCCAGCAGTGAGGGTTGGATGGACGCTGAAGCTTTCTTT
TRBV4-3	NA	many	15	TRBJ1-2	CASSQEGRGFDGYTF	TGCGCCAGCAGCCAAGAGGGAAGGGGATTCGATGGCTACACCTTC
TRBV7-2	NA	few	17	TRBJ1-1	CASSHGIYSFWDTEAFF	TGTGCCAGCAGCCACGGCATTTATAGTTTTTGGGACACTGAAGCTTTCTTT
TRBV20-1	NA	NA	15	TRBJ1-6	CSARDLNSFNSPLHF	TGCAGTGCTAGAGATCTAAACAGCTTTAATTCACCCCTCCACTTT
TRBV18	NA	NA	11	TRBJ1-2	CASSQGDGYTF	TGTGCCAGCTCACAAGGGGATGGCTACACCTTC
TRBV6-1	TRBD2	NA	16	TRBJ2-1	CASRGLAGGNFHEQFF	TGTGCCAGCAGGGGACTAGCGGGGGGAAATTTCCATGAGCAGTTCTTC
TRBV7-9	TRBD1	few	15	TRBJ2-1	CASSLGAQGANEQFF	TGTGCCAGCAGCTTAGGGGCACAGGGGGCCAATGAGCAGTTCTTC
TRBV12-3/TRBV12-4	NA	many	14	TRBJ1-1	CASQRARMNTEAFF	TGTGCCAGCCAAAGAGCAAGGATGAACACTGAAGCTTTCTTT
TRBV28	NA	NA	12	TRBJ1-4	CASNLPPEKLFF	TGTGCCAGCAACCTGCCCCCAGAAAAACTGTTTTTT
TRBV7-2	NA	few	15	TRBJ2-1	CASSLDGGVYNEQFF	TGTGCCAGCAGCTTAGACGGGGGAGTATACAATGAGCAGTTCTTC
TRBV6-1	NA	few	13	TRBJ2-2	CASSESVTGELFF	TGTGCCAGCAGTGAATCCGTCACCGGGGAGCTGTTTTTT
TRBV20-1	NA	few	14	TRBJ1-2	CSASATGGGYGYTF	TGCAGTGCTAGCGCGACCGGGGGAGGCTATGGCTACACCTTC
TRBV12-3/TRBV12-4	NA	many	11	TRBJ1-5	CASSLGGPQHF	TGTGCCAGCAGTTTGGGAGGGCCCCAGCATTTT
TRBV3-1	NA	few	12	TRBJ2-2	CASSQGFGELFF	TGTGCCAGCAGCCAAGGGTTCGGGGAGCTGTTTTTT
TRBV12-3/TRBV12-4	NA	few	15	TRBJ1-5	CASSFRHNSNQPQHF	TGTGCCAGCAGTTTTAGACACAATAGCAATCAGCCCCAGCATTTT
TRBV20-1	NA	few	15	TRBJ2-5	CSLERDMPQLETQYF	TGCAGTCTAGAGAGAGACATGCCCCAATTAGAGACCCAGTACTTC
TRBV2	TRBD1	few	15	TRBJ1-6	CASSVAGGNNSPLHF	TGTGCCAGCAGTGTCGCAGGGGGAAATAATTCACCCCTCCACTTT
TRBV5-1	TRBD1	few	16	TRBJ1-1	CASSPGSGTGGTEAFF	TGCGCCAGCAGCCCTGGGTCCGGGACAGGGGGCACTGAAGCTTTCTTT
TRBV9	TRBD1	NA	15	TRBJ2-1	CASSGLATGGGEQFF	TGTGCCAGCAGCGGTCTTGCTACAGGGGGTGGTGAGCAGTTCTTC
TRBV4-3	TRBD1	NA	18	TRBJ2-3	CASSQGARTGGIADTQYF	TGCGCCAGCAGCCAAGGAGCTAGGACAGGGGGTATCGCAGATACGCAGTATTTT
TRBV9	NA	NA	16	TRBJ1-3	CASSVAAGRTGNTIYF	TGTGCCAGCAGCGTAGCGGCAGGCCGCACTGGAAACACCATATATTTT
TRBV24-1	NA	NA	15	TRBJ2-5	CATSDPLGHQETQYF	TGTGCCACCAGTGATCCCCTTGGACATCAAGAGACCCAGTACTTC
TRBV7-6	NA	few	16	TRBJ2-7	CASSPPGGRLSYEQYF	TGTGCCAGCAGCCCCCCCGGGGGGCGCCTCTCCTACGAGCAGTACTTC
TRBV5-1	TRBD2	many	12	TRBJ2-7	CASSPLGGEQYF	TGCGCCAGCAGCCCCCTGGGGGGGGAGCAGTACTTC
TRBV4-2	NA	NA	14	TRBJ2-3	CASSPKVFTDTQYF	TGTGCCAGCAGCCCCAAAGTATTCACAGATACGCAGTATTTT
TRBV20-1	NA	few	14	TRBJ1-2	CSARGGQGLYGYTF	TGCAGTGCTAGAGGGGGGCAGGGTCTCTATGGCTACACCTTC
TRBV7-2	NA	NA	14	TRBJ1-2	CASSLVAQGGGYTF	TGTGCCAGCAGCTTAGTGGCGCAGGGAGGAGGCTACACCTTC
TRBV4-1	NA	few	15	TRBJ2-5	CASSHHGTSQETQYF	TGCGCCAGCAGCCACCACGGGACATCCCAAGAGACCCAGTACTTC
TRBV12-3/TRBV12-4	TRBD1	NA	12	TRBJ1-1	CASRKQGSEAFF	TGTGCCAGCAGAAAACAGGGGTCTGAAGCTTTCTTT
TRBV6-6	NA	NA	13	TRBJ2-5	CASSYRDAETQYF	TGTGCCAGCAGTTATAGGGACGCGGAGACCCAGTACTTC
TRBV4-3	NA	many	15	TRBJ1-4	CASSQGTAGNEKLFF	TGCGCCAGCAGCCAAGGGACAGCGGGTAATGAAAAACTGTTTTTT
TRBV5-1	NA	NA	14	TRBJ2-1	CASSWARGDNEQFF	TGCGCCAGCAGTTGGGCCAGGGGGGATAATGAGCAGTTCTTC
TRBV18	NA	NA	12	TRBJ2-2	CATSLGPGELFF	TGTGCCACCTCGCTGGGGCCCGGGGAGCTGTTTTTT
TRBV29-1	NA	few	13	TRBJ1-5	CSGTQGSEGPQHF	TGCAGCGGTACCCAGGGGTCGGAGGGGCCCCAGCATTTT
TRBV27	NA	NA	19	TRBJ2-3	CASSSPRGGRVGSTDTQYF	TGTGCCAGCAGTTCCCCCCGGGGTGGCAGGGTTGGTAGCACAGATACGCAGTATTTT
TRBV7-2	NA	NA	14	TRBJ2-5	CASARQGGEVTQYF	TGTGCCAGCGCGAGACAGGGAGGTGAGGTGACCCAGTACTTC
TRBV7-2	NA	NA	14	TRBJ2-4	CASSLGFSKNIQYF	TGTGCCAGCAGCTTAGGGTTTTCCAAAAACATTCAGTACTTC
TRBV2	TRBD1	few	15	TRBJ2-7	CASSERQGASYEQYF	TGTGCCAGCAGTGAAAGACAGGGGGCCTCCTACGAGCAGTACTTC
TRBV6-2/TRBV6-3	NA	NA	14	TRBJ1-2	CASRDSTELYGYTF	TGTGCCAGCAGAGATTCGACGGAACTCTATGGCTACACCTTC
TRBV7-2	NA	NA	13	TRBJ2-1	CASRRDSYNEQFF	TGTGCCAGCAGAAGGGACTCCTACAATGAGCAGTTCTTC
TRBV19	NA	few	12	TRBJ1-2	CATRREPYGYTF	TGTGCCACCAGAAGGGAACCCTATGGCTACACCTTC